What follows are 18 T cell receptor beta chains derived from one specimen sequenced in a study of blood T cell repertoires in COVID-19 (dated by TCRdb to 2020 to 2022). The receptor library was made with the immunoSEQ multiplex PCR assay. TCRdb re-hosts the immuneACCESS table, in-frame sequences only. Its copies lack some clones; in the studies checked, an unresolved V gene accounts for under half of them, and the cause for the rest is not known. A total of some 45,000 clones appear in this sample, about 92% of them only once. Less than 1.2% of the sample is taken by the ten largest. Input material: peripheral blood. These receptors were obtained from a man aged 60-69 years with COVID-19, enrolled during active disease.

The V and J genes are TRBV2 and TRBJ1-3, with D perhaps TRBD1 (5 bases). V was shortened by 4 bases and J by 10 bases, with 8 bases between the two germline ends. Germline CDR1 reads SNHLY; CDR2 reads FYNNEI. This CDR3 has 11 amino acids. The CDR3 nucleotides read TGTGCCAGCAGTGTCGGGGGGACCATATATTTT. It translates to CASSVGGTIYF.

V and J are TRBV15 and TRBJ1-5; 12 nucleotides line up with TRBD1. This CDR3 is 16 amino acids long. The V gene end was trimmed by 1 base and the J gene end by 6 bases; junction bases not matched to a gene: 4. CDR1 is LNHNV, CDR2 YYDKDF, per germline (reference sequence). As DNA, the CDR3 is TGTGCCACCAGCAGAGGGACGGGACAGGGGGCTCAGCCCCAGCATTTT. Its translation is CATSRGTGQGAQPQHF.

The V gene is TRBV4-2, the J gene TRBJ2-3, with a weak D call TRBD1 (6 bases). The germline gives CDR1 LGHNA, CDR2 YNFKEQ. The V end was cut by 3 bases, the J end by 1 base, with 14 bases between. This CDR3 is built from 16 residues. The CDR3 DNA follows: TGTGCCAGCAGCCACGCCCAGGGACAACGCACAGATACGCAGTATTTT. Protein: CASSHAQGQRTDTQYF.

The rearrangement links TRBV4-1 to TRBJ2-1; 7 bases map to TRBD1. The length of the CDR3 is 12 residues. The ends lost 5 bases at V and 8 bases at J; junction bases unmatched: 3. Germline CDR1 reads MGHRA; CDR2 reads YSYEKL. The DNA for the CDR3 is TGCGCCAGCAGCAAAACAGGGGATGAGCAGTTCTTC. Protein: CASSKTGDEQFF.

This chain connects TRBV5-6 to TRBJ2-7, with 8 bases matching TRBD1. The V gene's germline CDR1 is SGHDT and CDR2 YYEEEE. The CDR3 runs to 16 residues. J lost 3 bases, V lost 7 bases, and 15 bases had no gene match. The CDR3 here is CASGPYRSGGVYEQYF. In nucleotides, the CDR3 is TGTGCCAGCGGGCCCTATCGTTCAGGGGGCGTCTACGAGCAGTACTTC.

The rearrangement uses TRBV9 and TRBJ2-3, with 9 bases that match TRBD2. J was trimmed by 2 bases and V by 4 bases; bases with no gene match: 8. This CDR3 is 16 amino acids long. Per germline, CDR1 SGDLS and CDR2 YYNGEE. The CDR3 DNA reads as TGTGCCAGCAGCCCCAATAGCGGGGGAGTCACAGATACGCAGTATTTT. Protein sequence: CASSPNSGGVTDTQYF.

This chain uses TRBV9 with TRBJ1-5; 9 bases are a match to TRBD1. In germline, CDR1 is SGDLS, CDR2 YYNGEE. There are 18 residues in the CDR3. The J segment lost 3 bases and the V segment lost 1 base, leaving 11 bases of the junction unmatched. DNA of the CDR3: TGTGCCAGCAGCGTATATCGCCGGGACAGGGTATTCAATCAGCCCCAGCATTTT. It codes for CASSVYRRDRVFNQPQHF.

Concerning this clone itself: The identical CDR3 is also encoded by other nucleotide sequences in the sample. The rearrangement links TRBV18 to TRBJ2-7; 10 nucleotides agree with TRBD1. V gave up 2 bases and J gave up 3 bases; unmatched junction bases: 1. CDR1 is KGHSH and CDR2 is LQKENI in the germline V gene. The CDR3 extends over 14 amino acids. The CDR3 is CASSPRDRGYEQYF. The CDR3 nucleotides read TGTGCCAGCTCACCAAGGGACAGGGGCTACGAGCAGTACTTC. The variable domain in full, completed from reference TRBV18 and TRBJ2-7, reads NAGVMQNPRHLVRRRGQEARLRCSPMKGHSHVYWYRQLPEEGLKFMVYLQKENIIDESGMPKERFSAEFPKEGPSILRIQQVVRGDSAAYFCASSPRDRGYEQYFGPGTRLTVT.

This chain links TRBV7-9 with TRBJ2-7, with D possibly matching TRBD2 (5 bases). V lost 2 bases and J 4 bases, leaving 9 bases between the germline ends. The germline gives CDR1 SEHNR, CDR2 FQNEAQ (reference sequence). This CDR3 comprises 13 residues. CDR3 nucleotide sequence: TGTGCCAGCAGCTTACCCGCGGGTTACGAGCAGTACTTC. Translating it yields CASSLPAGYEQYF.

The chain is built from TRBV5-4 and TRBJ1-4; D may be TRBD1 (6 bases). CDR3 length: 16 amino acids. Trimming pared 4 bases from V and 7 bases from J, leaving 20 bases between. The germline V gene has CDR1 SGHNT and CDR2 YYREEE (reference sequence). For the CDR3, the DNA is TGTGCCAGCAGCCGTGGACAAACAGGGCCGGGTGAAAAACTGTTTTTT. Its translation: CASSRGQTGPGEKLFF. The variable domain in full, with the rest retrieved from reference TRBV5-4 and TRBJ1-4, is ETGVTQSPTHLIKTRGQQVTLRCSSQSGHNTVSWYQQALGQGPQFIFQYYREEENGRGNFPPRFSGLQFPNYSSELNVNALELDDSALYLCASSRGQTGPGEKLFFGSGTQLSVL.

The rearrangement joins TRBV7-2 to TRBJ2-7; 8 bases line up with TRBD2. Trimming took 5 bases from V and 6 from J; bases not matched to a gene: 12. The CDR3 has 15 amino acids. Per the germline V gene, CDR1 is SGHTA and CDR2 is FQGNSA. In DNA, the CDR3 is TGTGCCAGCAGCCGTCAGGTCGGGGGGGAAGGCGAGCAGTACTTC. It codes for CASSRQVGGEGEQYF. Full variable domain (remainder filled in from reference TRBV7-2 and TRBJ2-7): GAGVSQSPSNKVTEKGKDVELRCDPISGHTALYWYRQSLGQGLEFLIYFQGNSAPDKSGLPSDRFSAERTGGSVSTLTIQRTQQEDSAVYLCASSRQVGGEGEQYFGPGTRLTVT.

V and J are TRBV7-9 and TRBJ1-2; 9 positions match TRBD1. Losses at the gene ends were 3 bases for V and 6 bases for J; bases not matched to a gene: 14. Germline CDR1 SEHNR, CDR2 FQNEAQ (reference sequence). CDR3 length: 17 residues. Here the CDR3 DNA reads TGTGCCAGCAGCTTTAGGGCCCCGGACAGGGGCGGAGATGGCTACACCTTC. Its protein is CASSFRAPDRGGDGYTF.

This chain uses TRBV19 with TRBJ2-1, with 15 nucleotides matching TRBD2. The trim removed 4 bases at V and 7 bases at J, leaving 17 bases unmatched. CDR1 LNHDA and CDR2 SQIVND come from the germline V gene (reference sequence). The CDR3 runs 20 residues. The CDR3 coding sequence is TGTGCCAGTAGTACACCACAAGGGACTAGCGGGAGGTGGGGTAAGAATGAGCAGTTCTTC. Protein sequence: CASSTPQGTSGRWGKNEQFF.

The chain is built from TRBV30 and TRBJ1-4; D is possibly TRBD1 (5 bases). Germline V gives CDR1 GTSNPN, CDR2 SVGIG (reference sequence). CDR3 length equals 14 residues. Trimming removed 0 bases from V and 5 bases from J, with 10 bases in between. Here the CDR3 reads CAWSVGGGNEKLFF. CDR3 sequence (DNA): TGTGCCTGGAGTGTCGGGGGAGGAAATGAAAAACTGTTTTTT.

V usage is TRBV3-1 (or the pseudogene TRBV3-2) and J usage is TRBJ1-5; D remains ambiguous. This CDR3 contains 16 residues. Trimming pared 1 base from V and 2 bases from J, leaving 12 bases between. Germline lookup yields CDR1 LGHDT and CDR2 YNNKEL (reference sequence). The CDR3 DNA sequence: TGTGCCAGCAGCCAAGGACACTCGGTAGGCAATCAGCCCCAGCATTTT. Translating gives CASSQGHSVGNQPQHF.

The chain uses TRBV6-1 and TRBJ1-1; TRBD1 matches at 7 bases. The CDR3 totals 15 residues. Germline V gives CDR1 MNHNS, CDR2 SASEGT. V was clipped by 3 bases and J by 2 bases; unmatched bases: 6. The CDR3 is CASSDRTGINTEAFF. The CDR3 DNA reads as TGTGCCAGCAGTGACAGGACAGGTATTAACACTGAAGCTTTCTTT.

The chain recombines TRBV5-1 with TRBJ2-1; 7 nucleotides match TRBD2. J lost 13 bases, V lost 1 base, and 11 bases had no gene match. The CDR3 spans 14 residues. From germline, CDR1 is SGHRS and CDR2 YFSETQ. CDR3 amino acids: CASSLWLAERVQFF. CDR3 bases: TGCGCCAGCAGCTTGTGGCTAGCGGAGCGGGTTCAGTTCTTC.

The chain joins TRBV18 to TRBJ2-3, with TRBD2 matching 7 bases. This CDR3 has 14 residues. The germline V gene has CDR1 KGHSH and CDR2 LQKENI. V shed 6 bases, J shed 3 bases, and the junction held 6 bases outside the gene matches. The CDR3 nucleotides are TGTGCCAGCTCGCAGGGCGGGGGTACAGATACGCAGTATTTT. Its protein product is CASSQGGGTDTQYF.